This paragraph covers one T cell receptor beta chain sequence. A far larger clone is one base from this, pointing to a likely read error. These data come from a study of CXCR3 chemokines and chemotherapy response in bladder cancer. Trimming left V 3 bases short and J 7 bases short, with 9 bases between. CDR3 length: 12 amino acids. Germline CDR1 ENHRY, CDR2 SYGVKD. TCRdb used MiXCR to reprocess the PCR reads, holding one entry per CDR3 protein. The sample consists of about 3,000 distinct CDR3 sequences, 15% to 20% of them appearing once. The chain couples TRBV10-3 to TRBJ1-1; D is uncertain. The receptor was isolated from a human donor with bladder cancer that did not respond to neoadjuvant chemotherapy. The sample was gathered from a patient whose treatment included neoadjuvant chemotherapy. In nucleotides, the CDR3 is TGTGCCATCAGTGAAGCGCTTCGTGAAGCTTTCTTT. Its protein is CAISEALREAFF.